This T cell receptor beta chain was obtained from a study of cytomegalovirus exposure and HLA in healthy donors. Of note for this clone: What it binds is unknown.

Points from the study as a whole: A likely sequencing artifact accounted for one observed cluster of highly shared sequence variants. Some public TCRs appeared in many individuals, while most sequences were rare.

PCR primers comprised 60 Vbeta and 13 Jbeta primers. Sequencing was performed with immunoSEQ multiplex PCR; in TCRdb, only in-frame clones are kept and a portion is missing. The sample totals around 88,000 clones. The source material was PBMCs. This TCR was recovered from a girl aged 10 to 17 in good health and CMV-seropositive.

The CDR3 loop reads CATPGLVDLNEQFF. CDR3 DNA: TGTGCCACACCGGGACTAGTCGACCTCAATGAGCAGTTCTTC. The chain links TRBV7-9 to TRBJ2-1; 8 bases fit TRBD2. The CDR3 loop spans 14 amino acids. Losses at the gene ends were 10 bases for V and 6 bases for J; bases not matched to a gene: 11. Germline V lookup: CDR1 SEHNR, CDR2 FQNEAQ (reference sequence).